One and the same sample provided the 24 T cell receptor beta chains below, sequenced in a study of blood T cell repertoires in COVID-19. Here immunoSEQ multiplex PCR was the method, and the copy in TCRdb shows in-frame clones only, minus some. The table includes about 300,000 clones, around 90% detected once. Sequenced input: peripheral blood. Source of these receptors: a man between 65 and 85 years old with acute or convalescent COVID-19.

The chain recombines TRBV29-1 with TRBJ2-1, with 10 bases aligning to TRBD1. This CDR3 has 17 amino acids. Trimming took 7 bases from V and 8 from J; bases not matched to a gene: 20. Germline CDR1 reads SQVTM; CDR2 reads ANQGSEA. The CDR3 region is CSAGTGDPDWDSDEQFF. The CDR3, as DNA: TGCAGCGCCGGGACAGGGGACCCGGATTGGGATTCCGATGAGCAGTTCTTC.

The chain is built from TRBV9 and TRBJ2-5, with 9 bases matching TRBD1. This CDR3 is built from 16 residues. Trimming took 2 bases from V and 1 from J; bases not matched to a gene: 6. The germline V gene has CDR1 SGDLS and CDR2 YYNGEE. The CDR3 bases are TGTGCCAGCAGCGTCCGGGACAGGGAATTCCAAGAGACCCAGTACTTC. This gives the protein CASSVRDREFQETQYF.

V and J are TRBV7-2 and TRBJ2-7; 9 bases line up with TRBD2. There are 13 residues in the CDR3. Trimming at V came to 8 bases and at J to 6 bases, leaving 8 bases not matched to a gene. CDR1 SGHTA and CDR2 FQGNSA come from the germline V gene. DNA for the CDR3: TGTGCCAGCGCGAGCGGGAGGTCTGGCGAGCAGTACTTC. Translated: CASASGRSGEQYF. The whole variable domain, filled in from reference TRBV7-2 and TRBJ2-7, reads GAGVSQSPSNKVTEKGKDVELRCDPISGHTALYWYRQSLGQGLEFLIYFQGNSAPDKSGLPSDRFSAERTGGSVSTLTIQRTQQEDSAVYLCASASGRSGEQYFGPGTRLTVT.

V usage is TRBV9 and J usage is TRBJ2-5, with 10 bases identical to TRBD2. This CDR3 spans 17 amino acids. V lost 3 bases and J lost 4; bases outside the gene matches: 12. Germline CDR1 SGDLS, CDR2 YYNGEE. The CDR3 DNA reads TGTGCCAGCAGCGACGGCGGGCTAGCGGGAGTGTTAGAGACCCAGTACTTC. Translated, it gives CASSDGGLAGVLETQYF.

This clone showed up just a few times. V and J are TRBV10-1 and TRBJ2-1; 7 bases are shared with TRBD2. This CDR3 spans 15 amino acids. The germline V gene has CDR1 WNHNN and CDR2 SYGVQD (reference sequence). The V segment lost 2 bases and the J segment 5 bases; nucleotides outside the gene matches: 6. In DNA, the CDR3 is TGCGCCAGCAGTGAGGGGTCGGGAGGAAACAATGAGCAGTTCTTC. This translates into CASSEGSGGNNEQFF.

The V gene is TRBV16, the J gene TRBJ2-1; 8 nucleotides match TRBD2. The length of the CDR3 is 16 residues. V lost 4 bases, J lost 10 bases, and 15 bases stayed unmatched. Germline loops: CDR1 KGHSY, CDR2 FQNENV. In DNA, the CDR3 is TGTGCCAGCAGCCGAGCGGGACTAGGCGAGGCAACGGAGCAGTTCTTC. This encodes CASSRAGLGEATEQFF.

V usage is TRBV7-2 and J usage is TRBJ2-5; possible D gene TRBD2, 6 bases. There are 15 residues in the CDR3. The V end lost 1 base, the J end lost 5 bases, and 14 bases lay between the germline ends. The germline CDR1 and CDR2 sequences are SGHTA and FQGNSA. CDR3 coding DNA: TGTGCCAGCAGCTTAGAGTCGCTAGCGTATGAGACCCAGTACTTC. Its translation is CASSLESLAYETQYF.

The chain joins TRBV25-1 to TRBJ1-6; 8 bases map to TRBD1. Germline V gives CDR1 MGHDK, CDR2 SYGVNS. Trimming cost V 2 bases and J 4 bases; bases outside gene matches: 4. The CDR3 runs to 16 residues. The CDR3 nucleotides read TGTGCCAGCAGTGAAGGGGGACAGGATTATAATTCACCCCTCCACTTT. Translating it yields CASSEGGQDYNSPLHF.

This chain links TRBV7-2 with TRBJ2-1, with a tentative D call TRBD2 (7 bases). With 5 bases removed from V and 2 bases from J, the gap between germline ends came to 13 bases. The germline V gene has CDR1 SGHTA and CDR2 FQGNSA. The CDR3 extends over 15 amino acids. The CDR3 sequence: CASSRGAPTYNEQFF. The DNA for the CDR3 is TGTGCCAGCAGCCGGGGGGCGCCAACCTACAATGAGCAGTTCTTC.

The chain employs TRBV6-5 and TRBJ1-5; D gene unclear. The germline V and J ends were trimmed by 6 bases and 10 bases, with 19 bases remaining between them. Germline loops: CDR1 MNHEY, CDR2 SVGAGI. The CDR3 sequence is 14 residues long. Written as DNA, the CDR3 is TGTGCCAGCAGGGGAGGGAGCGCAATCAGCCCCCAGCATTTT. Its protein product is CASRGGSAISPQHF.

The rearrangement links TRBV27 to TRBJ2-1; 10 bases align to TRBD2. Germline V gene lookup returns CDR1 MNHEY and CDR2 SMNVEV (reference sequence). The CDR3 contains 15 residues. V shed 5 bases, J shed 6 bases, and the junction held 7 bases outside the gene matches. The chain's CDR3 is CASSPPGLALNEQFF. DNA of the CDR3: TGTGCCAGCAGTCCACCGGGACTAGCGCTCAATGAGCAGTTCTTC.

The V gene is TRBV30, the J gene TRBJ2-5; 12 bases line up with TRBD1. CDR1 is GTSNPN, CDR2 SVGIG, per germline (reference sequence). V was clipped by 8 bases and J by 4 bases; unmatched bases: 8. The CDR3 extends over 14 amino acids. DNA of the CDR3: TGTGCCCACCGGGACAGGGGGCGCTCAGAGACCCAGTACTTC. Encoded protein: CAHRDRGRSETQYF.

The genes are TRBV7-7 and TRBJ2-5, with TRBD2 matching over 12 bases. CDR1 and CDR2 from the germline V gene are SSHAT and FNYEAQ (reference sequence). The CDR3 has 16 amino acids. V trimming: 5 bases; J trimming: 0 bases; junction bases outside the gene matches: 4. The CDR3 spells CASSVRLAGDQETQYF. The CDR3 DNA reads as TGTGCCAGCAGCGTTCGACTAGCGGGGGACCAAGAGACCCAGTACTTC.

This sequence joins TRBV27 and TRBJ2-2, with 8 bases matching TRBD2. CDR3 size: 15 residues. V lost 3 bases and J lost 5; bases outside the gene matches: 5. Looked up from germline, CDR1 is MNHEY and CDR2 is SMNVEV (reference sequence). CDR3 sequence (DNA): TGTGCCAGCAGTTTTACGAGCGGGGGTACCGGGGAGCTGTTTTTT. Its translation is CASSFTSGGTGELFF.

The V and J genes are TRBV6-6 and TRBJ2-7; 16 nucleotides align to TRBD2. Germline CDR1 MNHNY, CDR2 SVGAGI (reference sequence). V trimming: 5 bases; J trimming: 3 bases; junction bases outside the gene matches: 13. This CDR3 has 19 residues. CDR3 sequence (DNA): TGTGCCAGCAGTCCACGTCCCGGGACTAGCGGGAGGGTTATCTACGAGCAGTACTTC. Its translation: CASSPRPGTSGRVIYEQYF.

V is TRBV12-3 or TRBV12-4 and J is TRBJ1-5; D remains ambiguous. Trimming cost V 3 bases and J 4 bases, with 7 bases left between them. The CDR3 is 13 residues long. Here the CDR3 reads CASSFTRNQPQHF. The CDR3 bases are TGTGCCAGCAGTTTTACCCGGAATCAGCCCCAGCATTTT.

The J gene is TRBJ2-1, the V gene TRBV5-4, with 9 bases that match TRBD2. V was pared by 3 bases and J by 2 bases, with 12 bases of the junction left unmatched. Looked up from germline, CDR1 is SGHNT and CDR2 is YYREEE (reference sequence). The CDR3 length is 18 residues. The CDR3 region is CASSSGLAGILTYNEQFF. CDR3 in DNA: TGTGCCAGCAGCTCAGGGCTAGCGGGGATATTAACCTACAATGAGCAGTTCTTC.

V gene TRBV5-4 combines with J gene TRBJ2-7; 7 nucleotides match TRBD1. The CDR3 covers 16 residues. CDR1 SGHNT and CDR2 YYREEE come from the germline V gene (reference sequence). V lost 4 bases and J lost 5; bases outside the gene matches: 15. CDR3 coding DNA: TGTGCCAGCAGCACCGGGACAGCAGCGTCGTTCCACGAGCAGTACTTC. It yields the protein CASSTGTAASFHEQYF.

The chain combines TRBV6-2 or TRBV6-3 with TRBJ1-2; maybe TRBD1 (5 bases). V was trimmed by 4 bases and J by 1 base, leaving 22 bases between them. The CDR3 extends over 18 amino acids. Germline assignment: CDR1 MNHEY and CDR2 SVGEGT. In DNA form, the CDR3 reads TGTGCCAGCAGTTTAGACAGACGCCGACCTAATTTTAACTATGGCTACACCTTC. Translation gives CASSLDRRRPNFNYGYTF.

This clone has just a few counts. CDR3 loop: CASSPTSGGGETQYF. The CDR3 DNA sequence: TGTGCCAGCAGCCCGACTAGCGGAGGAGGAGAGACCCAGTACTTC. This rearrangement joins TRBV3-1 (or the pseudogene TRBV3-2) to TRBJ2-5, with 9 bases fitting TRBD2. This CDR3 has 15 residues. After removal of 4 bases from V and 4 bases from J, the junction contained 7 bases not matched to a gene. Germline CDR1 LGHDT, CDR2 YNNKEL (reference sequence).

The J gene is TRBJ2-7, the V gene TRBV7-2; TRBD1 matches at 7 bases. After removal of 5 bases from V and 6 bases from J, the junction contained 7 bases not matched to a gene. Germline loops: CDR1 SGHTA, CDR2 FQGNSA. The CDR3 has 13 amino acids. The chain's CDR3 is CASSRFNRGEQYF. The DNA for the CDR3 is TGTGCCAGCAGCCGCTTCAACAGGGGCGAGCAGTACTTC.

The chain has TRBV7-2 and TRBJ1-4; 12 bases are a match to TRBD1. The CDR3 is 16 residues long. Unmatched junction bases numbered 7, after V lost 4 bases and J lost 7 bases. Germline assignment: CDR1 SGHTA and CDR2 FQGNSA. The CDR3 sequence: CASSYRDRGRGEKLFF. For the CDR3, the DNA is TGTGCCAGCAGCTACCGGGACAGGGGGCGCGGTGAAAAACTGTTTTTT.

The CDR3 nucleotides read TGTGCCAGCAGTGAATGTAGGGGAGGCCAAGGCTGCGAGCAGTACTTC. This sequence encodes CASSECRGGQGCEQYF. V and J are TRBV6-1 and TRBJ2-7; D is perhaps TRBD2 (6 bases). The V end was cut by 2 bases, the J end by 6 bases, with 20 bases between. This CDR3 region has 16 residues. Germline CDR1 is MNHNS and CDR2 is SASEGT.

The V and J genes are TRBV7-6 and TRBJ2-1; 9 bases are shared with TRBD1. The germline V gene encodes CDR1 SGHVS and CDR2 FNYEAQ. Trimming took 4 bases from V and 10 from J; bases not matched to a gene: 11. The CDR3 has 15 amino acids. The CDR3: CASSSIRDRALEQFF. The CDR3 DNA follows: TGTGCCAGCAGCTCGATCCGGGACAGGGCACTGGAGCAGTTCTTC.